This T cell receptor beta chain emerged from a study of blood T cell repertoires in COVID-19. Study background: From the United States, Italy and Spain came samples of acute and convalescent COVID-19. Sources were T cells, B-cell-depleted T cells, or PBMCs; the material itself was cDNA or gDNA.

In the original workflow: Nucleated cell number was recorded as an estimate derived from reference gene primer amplification. Profiled with immunoSEQ multiplex PCR; TCRdb holds only in-frame clones, not every one. From that table come the V and J calls and clone size; the DNA was used to work out D and trimming. The table records 120,000 to 150,000 clones, 60% to 85% of them present only once. Germline assignment: CDR1 MNHEY and CDR2 SMNVEV (reference sequence). V was shortened by 4 bases and J by 0 bases, with 12 bases between the two germline ends. The CDR3 has 15 residues. The sample comprised peripheral blood. The rearrangement joins TRBV27 to TRBJ2-5, with a weak D call TRBD2 (6 bases). This TCR was recovered from a man aged 50-59 years with active or convalescent COVID-19. For the CDR3, the DNA is TGTGCCAGCAGTTCGCAAGCGGGCCACCAAGAGACCCAGTACTTC. It codes for CASSSQAGHQETQYF.